The present T cell receptor beta chain was sequenced within a study of human T cells and chemical hapten exposure. About the study: A mostly female patient group had alopecia areata, totalis or universalis. Yields of TCR per sample differed, chiefly owing to small differences in pooled library volume.

The time point here: pre-sensitization, week 0. This sample's treatment: therapeutic diphenylcyclopropenone sensitization with weekly scalp DPC. The CDR3 spans 15 residues. V lost 3 bases to trimming and J lost 0 bases, with 9 bases between them. Germline V gene data show CDR1 as SGHVS and CDR2 as FQNEAQ. This clonotype was detected ten times or more. What it recognizes is unknown. Study outcomes and limitations: Relative to controls, expanded TCRs formed significantly more large CDR3 similarity clusters.

TCRdb ran MiXCR on the RACE reads and lists one entry per CDR3 protein. This sample has around 380,000 distinct CDR3 sequences, with around 5.5% found just once. The V call is TRBV7-8, the J call TRBJ1-3; D not resolved. The specimen was whole blood, collected in connection with sensitization to the hapten diphenylcyclopropenone (DPC). The sequence was collected from a woman aged 18-29 years with alopecia areata. Some clones in this sample may be carry-over from other donors' samples. The CDR3, as DNA: TGTGCCAGCAGCTTCAACTCAATCTCTGGAAACACCATATATTTT. It encodes CASSFNSISGNTIYF.